The rows below give T cell receptor beta chains drawn from one sample of a study of cytomegalovirus exposure and HLA in healthy donors. Produced via immunoSEQ multiplex PCR; TCRdb's table is partial and in-frame only. The repertoire has 40,000 to 50,000 clones, around 74% of them found once; the top ten carry approximately 6.8%. Input material: PBMCs. The receptor set was obtained from a man aged 25-45 years in good health and CMV-seronegative. Each CDR3 is given with its conserved first and last residue. The D gene is left open where the match is weak. A row's size may be missing; if present it is once, few, many or a size class.

d_call j_call clone_size v_call cdr3_nt cdr3_aa
TRBD2 TRBJ2-2 few TRBV19 TGTGCCAGTAGTCCCAGGACTAGCGGGATGTGGGAGCTGTTTTTT CASSPRTSGMWELFF
TRBD1 TRBJ2-7 NA TRBV2 TGTGCCAGCACTAAAGGACAGGGGTGGTACGAGCAGTACTTC CASTKGQGWYEQYF
TRBD2 TRBJ2-1 NA TRBV9 TGTGCCAGCAGCGTAGATACAGCGGGAGTAGTCAATGAGCAGTTCTTC CASSVDTAGVVNEQFF
NA TRBJ1-4 NA TRBV10-1 TGCGCCAGCAGTGAGTCGGGGGCTACTAATGAAAAACTGTTTTTT CASSESGATNEKLFF
TRBD2 TRBJ2-3 NA TRBV5-1 TGCGCCAGCAGCTCAACTAGCGGGAGAGCCACAGATACGCAGTATTTT CASSSTSGRATDTQYF
TRBD1 TRBJ1-4 NA TRBV30 TGTGCCTGGAGACAACAGGGGGGTAATGAAAAACTGTTTTTT CAWRQQGGNEKLFF
NA TRBJ2-2 NA TRBV10-3 TGTGCCATCAGTGAACGGGGGGCAACCGGGGAGCTGTTTTTT CAISERGATGELFF
TRBD2 TRBJ2-3 NA TRBV10-3 TGTGCCATCAGTGGAAACAGCGGGAGAGAAAGCCTCACAGATACGCAGTATTTT CAISGNSGRESLTDTQYF
TRBD1 TRBJ1-2 NA TRBV19 TGTGCCAGTAGTCGCAGGGGGCCTAACTATGGCTACACCTTC CASSRRGPNYGYTF
TRBD1 TRBJ1-2 NA TRBV7-9 TGTGCCAGCAGCACGGGACAGATCTATGGCTACACCTTC CASSTGQIYGYTF
TRBD2 TRBJ2-1 once TRBV5-1 TGCGCCAGCAGCCGACTAGCGGGAACCTACAATGAGCAGTTCTTC CASSRLAGTYNEQFF
NA TRBJ1-4 NA TRBV25-1 TGTGCCAGCAACGACAGGATAGGCGAAAAACTGTTTTTT CASNDRIGEKLFF
NA TRBJ1-3 once TRBV5-1 TGCGCCAGCAGCTTGGACAGGGCCCCTGGAAACACCATATATTTT CASSLDRAPGNTIYF
TRBD1 TRBJ1-3 NA TRBV7-9 TGTGCCAGCAGCTCTGAGACAGGGAAGGCTGGAAACACCATATATTTT CASSSETGKAGNTIYF
NA TRBJ2-1 once TRBV29-1 TGCAGCGTTGCTCGCAATGAGCAGTTCTTC CSVARNEQFF
TRBD2 TRBJ2-1 NA TRBV6-4 TGTGCCAGCAGTGACGGGACTAGCGGGTACAATGAGCAGTTCTTC CASSDGTSGYNEQFF
NA TRBJ2-2 NA TRBV6-5 TGTGCCAGCAGGAAACAGGCTGGAGACACCGGGGAGCTGTTTTTT CASRKQAGDTGELFF
TRBD1 TRBJ1-2 few TRBV6-5 TGTGCCACGCAAGGGACAGGGGGCAACTATGGCTACACCTTC CATQGTGGNYGYTF
TRBD1 TRBJ1-1 NA TRBV5-6 TGTGCCAGCAGCCACAGACAGGGGATGAACACTGAAGCTTTCTTT CASSHRQGMNTEAFF
NA TRBJ1-6 NA TRBV30 TGTGCCTGGAGGGCCTGGGAGTATTCACCCCTCCACTTT CAWRAWEYSPLHF
NA TRBJ2-3 NA TRBV10-1 TGCGCCAGCAGTGAGGGGACTCACACAGATACGCAGTATTTT CASSEGTHTDTQYF
TRBD2 TRBJ2-2 few TRBV5-1 TGCGCCAGCAGCCTCCGAAGGCTAGCGGGGGCGATCAACACCGGGGAGCTGTTTTTT CASSLRRLAGAINTGELFF
NA TRBJ2-7 NA TRBV5-4 TGTGCCAGCAGCTTGGGACAGGTGGGTCCCTACGAGCAGTACTTC CASSLGQVGPYEQYF
NA TRBJ2-2 NA TRBV30 TGTGCCTGTGGGACTGCGAACACCGGGGAGCTGTTTTTT CACGTANTGELFF
TRBD1 TRBJ1-5 NA TRBV2 TGTGCCAGCAGTGAAGAAAGGGACAGAGATAGCAATCAGCCCCAGCATTTT CASSEERDRDSNQPQHF
TRBD2 TRBJ2-3 NA TRBV5-4 TGTGCCAGCAGCTTACGGATAGCGGGAGGCACAGATACGCAGTATTTT CASSLRIAGGTDTQYF
TRBD2 TRBJ2-5 NA TRBV10-1 TGCGCCAGCAGTGAGGGGACTAGCGGGGGCTCTAAAGAGACCCAGTACTTC CASSEGTSGGSKETQYF
NA TRBJ2-7 NA TRBV5-1 TGCGCCAGCAGTGAAGGGGATGCGAGCTCCTACGAGCAGTACTTC CASSEGDASSYEQYF
NA TRBJ2-5 NA TRBV6-4 TGTGCCACCGCCCGACGGGTACAAGAGACCCAGTACTTC CATARRVQETQYF
TRBD2 TRBJ2-7 NA TRBV27 TGTGCCAGCCGGACTAGCGGAGCCTACGAGCAGTACTTC CASRTSGAYEQYF
TRBD1 TRBJ1-2 NA TRBV7-9 TGTGCCAGCAGCTTGGGTGACAGGGGCGCAGAGGGCGGCTACACCTTC CASSLGDRGAEGGYTF
NA TRBJ2-3 NA TRBV6-1 TGTGCCAGCAGTGCTAACCGTGGCACAGATACGCAGTATTTT CASSANRGTDTQYF
TRBD1 TRBJ1-1 NA TRBV6-1 TGTGCCAGCAGTCCTCTTACAGGGGGAGGTGCTGAAGCTTTCTTT CASSPLTGGGAEAFF
NA TRBJ1-1 NA TRBV12-5 TGTGCTAGTGCCCTTCTGGCAGGGCGGTTTTTGACTGAAGCTTTCTTT CASALLAGRFLTEAFF
NA TRBJ1-5 few TRBV2 TGTGCCAGCAGTGATCAGGGCGTTGACCAGCCCCAGCATTTT CASSDQGVDQPQHF
TRBD2 TRBJ2-3 once TRBV7-9 TGTGCCAGCAGCTTACCCGCGGGAGGTGGTACAGATACGCAGTATTTT CASSLPAGGGTDTQYF